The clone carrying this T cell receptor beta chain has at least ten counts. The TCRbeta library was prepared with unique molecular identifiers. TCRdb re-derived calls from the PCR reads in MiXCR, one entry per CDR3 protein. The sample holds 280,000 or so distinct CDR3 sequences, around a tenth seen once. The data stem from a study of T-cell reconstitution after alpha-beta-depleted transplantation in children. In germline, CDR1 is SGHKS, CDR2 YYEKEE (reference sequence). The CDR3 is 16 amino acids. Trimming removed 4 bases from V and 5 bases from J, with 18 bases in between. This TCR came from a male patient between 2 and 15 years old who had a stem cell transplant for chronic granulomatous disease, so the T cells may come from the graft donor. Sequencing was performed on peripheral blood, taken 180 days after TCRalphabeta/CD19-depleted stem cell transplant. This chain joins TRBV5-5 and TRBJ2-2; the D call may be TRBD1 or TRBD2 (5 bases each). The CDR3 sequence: CASSRITGTATGELFF. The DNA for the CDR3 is TGTGCCAGCAGCCGGATAACCGGGACCGCGACCGGGGAGCTGTTTTTT.